This TCR beta chain is from a study of early T cells in non-severe SARS-CoV-2 infection. Using its own MiXCR run on the 5' RACE reads, TCRdb lists one record per CDR3 protein. Of approximately 30,000 distinct CDR3 sequences detected, about 5.3% appear once; the ten largest clones hold approximately 23%. This clonotype came up many times. V was clipped by 8 bases and J by 5 bases, with 8 bases between them. This CDR3 is built from 11 residues. The germline V gene encodes CDR1 MDHEN and CDR2 SYDVKM. The chain has TRBV28 and TRBJ2-3; a weak D match, TRBD1 (5 bases). What was sequenced was whole blood. The clonotype was recovered from an adult who was a healthcare worker with PCR-confirmed SARS-CoV-2 infection or an uninfected control (not recorded which). The CDR3 here is CASFRGDTQYF. The CDR3 nucleotides are TGTGCCAGCTTTAGGGGAGATACGCAGTATTTT.